This T cell receptor (beta chain) originates from a study of shared clonotypes between healthy human individuals. General observations from the study: The genetic and exposure-history diversity represented was limited by few donors.

Once extracted for a subset, genomic DNA was divided evenly among several immunoSEQ plates. Sequenced by immunoSEQ multiplex PCR; TCRdb stores in-frame clones only, minus some. The data contain approximately 1.5 million clones, 95% to 99% of them singletons. Germline V gene lookup returns CDR1 LNHDA and CDR2 SQIVND (reference sequence). V was trimmed by 2 bases and J by 2 bases, leaving 16 bases between them. The CDR3 length is 16 residues. Note on this clone: Its antigen is unidentified.

CD4+ cells were split into CD45RA+ naive and CD45RA-negative memory subsets. This receptor was taken from a man under 40 in good health. The material sequenced was naive CD4+ T cells sorted from blood. Sample subset: CD45RA+ positively selected. This chain connects TRBV19 to TRBJ2-7; D gene ambiguous. The DNA of the CDR3 is TGTGCCAGTAGTATAAGAGTTGGGCAAAGGGCCTACGAGCAGTACTTC. It specifies CASSIRVGQRAYEQYF.